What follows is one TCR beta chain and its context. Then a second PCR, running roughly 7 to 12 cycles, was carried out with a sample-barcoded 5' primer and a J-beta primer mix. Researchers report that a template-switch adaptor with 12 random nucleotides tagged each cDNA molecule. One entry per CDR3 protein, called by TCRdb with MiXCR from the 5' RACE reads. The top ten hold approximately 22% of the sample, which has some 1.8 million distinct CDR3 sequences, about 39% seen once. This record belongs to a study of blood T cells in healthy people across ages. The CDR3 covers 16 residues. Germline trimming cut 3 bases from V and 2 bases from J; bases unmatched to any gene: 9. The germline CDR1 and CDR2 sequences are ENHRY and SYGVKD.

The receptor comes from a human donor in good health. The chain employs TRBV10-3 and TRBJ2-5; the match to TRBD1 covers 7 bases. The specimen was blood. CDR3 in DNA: TGTGCCATCAGTGATTACCGACAGGGTATACAAGAGACCCAGTACTTC. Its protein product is CAISDYRQGIQETQYF.